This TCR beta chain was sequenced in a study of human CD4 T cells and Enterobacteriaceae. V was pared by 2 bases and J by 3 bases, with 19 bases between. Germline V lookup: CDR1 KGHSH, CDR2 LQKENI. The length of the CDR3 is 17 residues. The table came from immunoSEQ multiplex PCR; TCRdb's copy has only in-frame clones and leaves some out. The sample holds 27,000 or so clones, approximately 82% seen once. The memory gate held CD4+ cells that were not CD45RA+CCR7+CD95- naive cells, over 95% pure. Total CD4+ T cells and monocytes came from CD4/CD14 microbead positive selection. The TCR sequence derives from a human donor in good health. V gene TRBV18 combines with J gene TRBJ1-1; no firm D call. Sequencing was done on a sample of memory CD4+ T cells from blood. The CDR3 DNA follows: TGTGCCAGCTCACCAAGGAGGTCGGCCCCCGAGGACACTGAAGCTTTCTTT. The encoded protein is CASSPRRSAPEDTEAFF. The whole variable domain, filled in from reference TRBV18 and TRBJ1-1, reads NAGVMQNPRHLVRRRGQEARLRCSPMKGHSHVYWYRQLPEEGLKFMVYLQKENIIDESGMPKERFSAEFPKEGPSILRIQQVVRGDSAAYFCASSPRRSAPEDTEAFFGQGTRLTVV.